Listed below are T cell receptor beta chains from one sample, sequenced in a study of cytomegalovirus exposure and HLA in healthy donors. TCRdb's table, derived via immunoSEQ multiplex PCR, lists solely in-frame clones and lacks some. The sample includes about 160,000 clones, 65% to 80% of them seen just once. Material for sequencing was PBMCs. The receptors stem from a middle-aged man in good health and CMV-seronegative. Both conserved end residues are part of each CDR3. Fields, in order: clone size, V gene, J gene, D gene, CDR3 DNA, CDR3 protein. A D gene is named only where the DNA matches it firmly. Some rows mark clone size as missing; the rest say once, few, many or name a class of expanded clone.

>NA|TRBV19|TRBJ1-2|NA
TGTGCCAGTAGTATCATAGGGGGAAGCTATGGCTACACCTTC
CASSIIGGSYGYTF
>few|TRBV14|TRBJ2-5|NA
TGTGCCAGCAGCCAGGGGAACAGGGCGGAGACCCAGTACTTC
CASSQGNRAETQYF
>NA|TRBV9|TRBJ2-6|TRBD1
TGTGCCAGCAGCGCCCGGGGACAGGGAACCTCTGGGGCCAACGTCCTGACTTTC
CASSARGQGTSGANVLTF
>NA|TRBV6-1|TRBJ2-5|TRBD2
TGTGCCAGCAGTGAATGGCCTAGCGGGTTTACCGGGGAAGAGACCCAGTACTTC
CASSEWPSGFTGEETQYF
>NA|TRBV30|TRBJ1-5|NA
TGTGCCTGGAGTCCCTCTAGGACATTTAGAGATAGCAATCAGCCCCAGCATTTT
CAWSPSRTFRDSNQPQHF
>NA|TRBV2|TRBJ1-2|TRBD1
TGTGCCAGCAGTGAGTCGGACAGGGCCCACACCTTC
CASSESDRAHTF
>few|TRBV5-6|TRBJ2-7|TRBD2
TGTGCCAGCAGCTCTAATCGGGGGGACGAGCAGTACTTC
CASSSNRGDEQYF
>NA|TRBV2|TRBJ2-7|NA
TGTGCCAGCAGTGAAGGTAGTGGGGGGACCCCCTACGAGCAGTACTTC
CASSEGSGGTPYEQYF
>NA|TRBV21-1|TRBJ2-7|NA
TGTGCCAGCAGTCCCCCCAGGGGTGTCGAGCAGTACTTC
CASSPPRGVEQYF
>NA|TRBV27|TRBJ2-3|NA
TGTGCCAGCAAGGGGGGGTCCAGCACAGATACGCAGTATTTT
CASKGGSSTDTQYF
>NA|TRBV10-2|TRBJ2-7|TRBD2
TGCGCCAGCACTACCTCCGGGACTAGCGGCTACGAGCAGTACTTC
CASTTSGTSGYEQYF
>NA|TRBV5-1|TRBJ1-6|TRBD1
TGCGCCAGCAGCTCCCGGGACAGGGCGAGGGGCTATAATTCACCCCTCCACTTT
CASSSRDRARGYNSPLHF
>few|TRBV6-1|TRBJ2-1|NA
TGTGCCAGCAGTGAACTAGTTGGGAGTTACAATGAGCAGTTCTTC
CASSELVGSYNEQFF
>NA|TRBV5-6|TRBJ1-2|NA
TGTGCCAGCAGCTCTCCTCAAGGAGGGGAGGTATGGGGCTACACCTTC
CASSSPQGGEVWGYTF
>NA|TRBV6-4|TRBJ2-7|NA
TGTGCCAGCAGTGAGGGAGACTACGAGCAGTACTTC
CASSEGDYEQYF
>NA|TRBV27|TRBJ2-7|NA
TGTGCCAGCAGTTTATCCTCCGGCTACGAGCAGTACTTC
CASSLSSGYEQYF
>few|TRBV19|TRBJ1-5|NA
TGTGCCAGTAAGTCACAGGGCGGCGTAGGCAATCAGCCCCAGCATTTT
CASKSQGGVGNQPQHF
>NA|TRBV30|TRBJ1-6|NA
TGTGCCTGGAGGGGGTCCCTGGGGCTGACGATGAGCTCCTATAATTCACCCCTCCACTTT
CAWRGSLGLTMSSYNSPLHF
>NA|TRBV11-3|TRBJ2-5|NA
TGTGCCAGCAGCTTAGATGGGGCAGGACAAGAGACCCAGTACTTC
CASSLDGAGQETQYF
>NA|TRBV4-2|TRBJ2-7|TRBD2
TGTGCCAGCAGCCAAGATTCGGGCGGGAGTCCCTACGAGCAGTACTTC
CASSQDSGGSPYEQYF
>few|TRBV29-1|TRBJ1-2|NA
TGCAGCGTAGCCGGGACATCCTATGGCTACACCTTC
CSVAGTSYGYTF
>few|TRBV6-4|TRBJ2-1|TRBD2
TGTGCCAGCAGTGACGCGGGAGGCTCCTACAATGAGCAGTTCTTC
CASSDAGGSYNEQFF
>once|TRBV5-1|TRBJ2-2|NA
TGCGCCAGCGTCCTTGGCGGGACGAACACCGGGGAGCTGTTTTTT
CASVLGGTNTGELFF
>NA|TRBV6-1|TRBJ2-7|TRBD2
TGTGCCAGCGCGAAGCGGGAGGGCTACGAGCAGTACTTC
CASAKREGYEQYF
>NA|TRBV11-3|TRBJ1-3|NA
TGTGCCAGCAGCGATATCCGGGACACTGGAAACACCATATATTTT
CASSDIRDTGNTIYF
>once|TRBV28|TRBJ2-5|TRBD1
TGTGCCAGCGTCCCAATGACAGGGGCCCAAGAGACCCAGTACTTC
CASVPMTGAQETQYF
>once|TRBV7-2|TRBJ1-1|NA
TGTGCCAGCAGCTTATTTTTGCGGCAGGGAGGCGAAGCTTTCTTT
CASSLFLRQGGEAFF
>few|TRBV7-2|TRBJ2-7|NA
TGTGCCAGCAGCTTATGGAGAGGAGAGCAGTACTTC
CASSLWRGEQYF
>NA|TRBV11-2|TRBJ1-1|TRBD1
TGTGCCAGCAGCTTCAGGGGGCGAAACACTGAAGCTTTCTTT
CASSFRGRNTEAFF
>few|TRBV30|TRBJ2-6|TRBD1
TGTGCCTGGAGTGTCGGGGACAGTAGCTCTGGGGCCAACGGCCTGACTTTC
CAWSVGDSSSGANGLTF
>NA|TRBV7-6|TRBJ2-7|TRBD1
TGTGCCAGCAGCCTCCCTGGACAGGGCTACGAGCAGTACTTC
CASSLPGQGYEQYF
>NA|TRBV25-1|TRBJ1-5|NA
TGTGCCAGCAGTGAATCGAATCAGCCCCAGCATTTT
CASSESNQPQHF
>NA|TRBV7-9|TRBJ2-7|NA
TGTGCCAGCAGCTTAGATTCGGGCTACGAGCAGTACTTC
CASSLDSGYEQYF
>NA|TRBV28|TRBJ1-5|NA
TGTGCCAGCAGTTCGGCGGGGGTTCAGCCCCAGCATTTT
CASSSAGVQPQHF
>NA|TRBV4-1|TRBJ1-4|NA
TGCGCCAGCACCCACCCTGCAACTAATGAAAAACTGTTTTTT
CASTHPATNEKLFF
>NA|TRBV4-1|TRBJ1-4|TRBD1
TGCGCCAGCAGCCAAGGGATTGTGGGACAGGGGGTTTTCATGAATGAAAAACTGTTTTTT
CASSQGIVGQGVFMNEKLFF
>NA|TRBV21-1|TRBJ2-2|NA
NA
CASSIPWGGGITGELFF
>NA|TRBV5-1|TRBJ2-5|NA
TGCGCCAGCAGCTTTGACCCCTCACGGGGTTTTAGGCAAGAGACCCAGTACTTC
CASSFDPSRGFRQETQYF
>NA|TRBV11-2|TRBJ2-1|NA
TGTGCCAGCAGCCCCCCGGACACCGCCTACAATGAGCAGTTCTTC
CASSPPDTAYNEQFF
>once|TRBV15|TRBJ2-1|NA
TGTGCCACCAGCAGAGTCGGGACTGGATACAATGAGCAGTTCTTC
CATSRVGTGYNEQFF
>NA|TRBV29-1|TRBJ2-3|TRBD2
TGCAGCGTTGTCGGGGGGGGTTCGGATACGCAGTATTTT
CSVVGGGSDTQYF
>NA|TRBV6-1|TRBJ2-7|TRBD1
TGTGCCAGCAGTTTATCCGGGACAGGGGTGAGCGAGCAGTACTTC
CASSLSGTGVSEQYF
>NA|TRBV7-2|TRBJ2-1|NA
TGTGCCAGCAGCTTACCCCATCTAGAGCAGTTCTTC
CASSLPHLEQFF
>NA|TRBV7-8|TRBJ2-1|TRBD2
TGTGCCAGCAGCCCCCGGACTAGCGGGAGTAGGGTGGAGCAGTTCTTC
CASSPRTSGSRVEQFF
>NA|TRBV7-6|TRBJ2-7|NA
TGTGCCAGCAGCCCCGCAGGGTTTAAAGACTACGAGCAGTACTTC
CASSPAGFKDYEQYF
>NA|TRBV5-5|TRBJ2-7|TRBD2
TGTGCCAGCAGACTTGCGCGCGGGAGCTACGAGCAGTACTTC
CASRLARGSYEQYF
>once|TRBV18|TRBJ1-2|TRBD1
TGTGCCAGCTCACCTACAGGGGGCTACTATGGCTACACCTTC
CASSPTGGYYGYTF
>NA|TRBV5-1|TRBJ2-3|TRBD1
TGCGCCAGCAGCCGCGGGACAGGGGGTCAAGATACGCAGTATTTT
CASSRGTGGQDTQYF
>NA|TRBV5-1|TRBJ2-1|NA
TGCGCCAGCAGCTACACCGTCGGGCTCAGACAGGACAATGAGCAGTTCTTC
CASSYTVGLRQDNEQFF
>NA|TRBV5-5|TRBJ2-7|NA
TGTGCCAGCAGCTCCCCCCTGGCTGACGAGCAGTACTTC
CASSSPLADEQYF
>NA|TRBV11-2|TRBJ2-4|NA
TGTGCCAGCAGCGGAGATGGGACAATCCTAGCCAAAAACATTCAGTACTTC
CASSGDGTILAKNIQYF
>once|TRBV7-2|TRBJ2-5|NA
TGTGCCAGCAGCTTAGGGACCACAGGGACCACGCGGGAGACCCAGTACTTC
CASSLGTTGTTRETQYF
>NA|TRBV15|TRBJ1-2|NA
TGTGCCACCAGCAGAGATCCGGCGTCCGGGGGCTATGGCTACACCTTC
CATSRDPASGGYGYTF
>NA|TRBV7-9|TRBJ2-1|TRBD1
TGTGCCAGCAGCCCTCCCCCCAGGGACATACAGGGGAATGAGCAGTTCTTC
CASSPPPRDIQGNEQFF
>few|TRBV6-1|TRBJ2-3|NA
TGTGCCAGCAGTTTAGCGGAGCTAGATACGCAGTATTTT
CASSLAELDTQYF
>NA|TRBV7-2|TRBJ2-1|TRBD2
TGTGCCAGCAGCTTAGTGGCTAGCGGGATAAGAAGTGAGCAGTTCTTC
CASSLVASGIRSEQFF
>few|TRBV6-6|TRBJ2-3|NA
TGTGCCAGCAGTTACTCGCGGGTCACAGATACGCAGTATTTT
CASSYSRVTDTQYF
>NA|TRBV19|TRBJ2-7|TRBD1
TGTGCCAGTAGGCACCGACAGGGAAGCGTCGAGCAGTACTTC
CASRHRQGSVEQYF
>NA|TRBV15|TRBJ2-5|TRBD2
TGTGCCACCAGCCCGGGACTAGCTAAAGAGACCCAGTACTTC
CATSPGLAKETQYF